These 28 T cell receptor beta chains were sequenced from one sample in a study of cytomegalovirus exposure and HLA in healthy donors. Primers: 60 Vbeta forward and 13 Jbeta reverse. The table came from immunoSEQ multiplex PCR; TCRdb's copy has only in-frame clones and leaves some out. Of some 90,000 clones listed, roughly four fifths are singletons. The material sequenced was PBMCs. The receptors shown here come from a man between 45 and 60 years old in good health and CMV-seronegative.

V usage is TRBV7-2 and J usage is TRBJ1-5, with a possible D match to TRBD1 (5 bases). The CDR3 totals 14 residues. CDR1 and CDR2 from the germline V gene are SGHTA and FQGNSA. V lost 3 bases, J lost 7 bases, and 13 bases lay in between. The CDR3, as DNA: TGTGCCAGCAGCTTTGGAGGGGTGGGGCAGCCCCAGCATTTT. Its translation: CASSFGGVGQPQHF.

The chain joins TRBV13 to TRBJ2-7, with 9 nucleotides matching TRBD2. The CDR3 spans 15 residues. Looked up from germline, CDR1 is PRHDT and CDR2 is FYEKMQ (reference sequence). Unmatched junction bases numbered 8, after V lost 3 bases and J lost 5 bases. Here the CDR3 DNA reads TGTGCCAGCAGCTTTGTCTTAGCGGGAGACCACGAGCAGTACTTC. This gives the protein CASSFVLAGDHEQYF.

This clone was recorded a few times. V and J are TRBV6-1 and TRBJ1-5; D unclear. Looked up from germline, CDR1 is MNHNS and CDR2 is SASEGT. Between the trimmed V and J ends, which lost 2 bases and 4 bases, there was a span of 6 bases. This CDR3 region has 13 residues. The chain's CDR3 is CASSETENQPQHF. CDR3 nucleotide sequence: TGTGCCAGCAGTGAAACCGAGAATCAGCCCCAGCATTTT.

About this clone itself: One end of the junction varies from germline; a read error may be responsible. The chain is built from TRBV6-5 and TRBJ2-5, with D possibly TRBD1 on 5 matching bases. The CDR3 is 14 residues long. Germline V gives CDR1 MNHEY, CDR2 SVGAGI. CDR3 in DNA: TGTGCCAGCAATTACTCGCAGGGTCAACAGACCCAGTACTTC. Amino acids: CASNYSQGQQTQYF.

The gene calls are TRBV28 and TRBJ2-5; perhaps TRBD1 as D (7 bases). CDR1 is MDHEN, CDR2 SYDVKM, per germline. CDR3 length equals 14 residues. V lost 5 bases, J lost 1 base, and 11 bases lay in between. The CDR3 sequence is CASSAGQIQETQYF. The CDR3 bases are TGTGCCAGCAGTGCGGGACAGATCCAAGAGACCCAGTACTTC.

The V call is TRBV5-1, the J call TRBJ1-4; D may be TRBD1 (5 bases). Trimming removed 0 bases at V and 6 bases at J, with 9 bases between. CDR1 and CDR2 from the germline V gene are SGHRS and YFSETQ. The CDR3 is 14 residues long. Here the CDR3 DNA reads TGCGCCAGCAGCTTGGAAGGGGAGGATGAAAAACTGTTTTTT. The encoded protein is CASSLEGEDEKLFF. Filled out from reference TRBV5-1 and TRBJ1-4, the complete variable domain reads KAGVTQTPRYLIKTRGQQVTLSCSPISGHRSVSWYQQTPGQGLQFLFEYFSETQRNKGNFPGRFSGRQFSNSRSEMNVSTLELGDSALYLCASSLEGEDEKLFFGSGTQLSVL.

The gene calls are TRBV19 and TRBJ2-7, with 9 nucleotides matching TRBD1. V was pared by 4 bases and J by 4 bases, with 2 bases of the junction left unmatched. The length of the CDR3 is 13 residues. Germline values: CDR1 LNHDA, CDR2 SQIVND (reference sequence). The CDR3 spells CASSTGQGYEQYF. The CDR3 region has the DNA TGTGCCAGTAGTACAGGACAGGGGTACGAGCAGTACTTC.

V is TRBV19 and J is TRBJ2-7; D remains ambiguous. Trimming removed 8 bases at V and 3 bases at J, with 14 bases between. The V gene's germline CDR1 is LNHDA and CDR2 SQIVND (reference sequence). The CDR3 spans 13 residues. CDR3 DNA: TGTGCCAGTGCGTACACCTCGGGCTACGAGCAGTACTTC. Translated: CASAYTSGYEQYF.

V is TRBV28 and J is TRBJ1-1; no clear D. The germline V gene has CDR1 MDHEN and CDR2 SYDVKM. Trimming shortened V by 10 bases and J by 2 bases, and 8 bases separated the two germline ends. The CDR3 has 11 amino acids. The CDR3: CAIGVNTEAFF. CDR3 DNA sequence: TGTGCCATCGGGGTAAACACTGAAGCTTTCTTT.

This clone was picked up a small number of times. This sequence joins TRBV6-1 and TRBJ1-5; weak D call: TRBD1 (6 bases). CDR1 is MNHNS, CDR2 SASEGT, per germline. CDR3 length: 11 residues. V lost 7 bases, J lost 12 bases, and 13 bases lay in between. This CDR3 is CASTGTGIQHF. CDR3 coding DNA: TGTGCCAGCACCGGAACAGGGATCCAGCATTTT.

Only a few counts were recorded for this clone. CDR3 residues: CATSRTGANQPQHF. The CDR3 nucleotides read TGTGCCACCAGCAGAACAGGGGCGAATCAGCCCCAGCATTTT. The rearrangement links TRBV15 to TRBJ1-5; 7 nucleotides agree with TRBD1. Germline CDR1 and CDR2: LNHNV and YYDKDF (reference sequence). CDR3 length: 14 amino acids. V trimming: 2 bases; J trimming: 4 bases; junction bases outside the gene matches: 2.

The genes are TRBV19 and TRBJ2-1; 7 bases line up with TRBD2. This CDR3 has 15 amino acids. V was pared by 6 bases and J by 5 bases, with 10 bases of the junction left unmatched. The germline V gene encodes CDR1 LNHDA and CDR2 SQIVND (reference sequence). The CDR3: CASSPRASGDNEQFF. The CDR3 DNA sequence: TGTGCCAGTAGCCCCAGGGCTAGCGGAGACAATGAGCAGTTCTTC.

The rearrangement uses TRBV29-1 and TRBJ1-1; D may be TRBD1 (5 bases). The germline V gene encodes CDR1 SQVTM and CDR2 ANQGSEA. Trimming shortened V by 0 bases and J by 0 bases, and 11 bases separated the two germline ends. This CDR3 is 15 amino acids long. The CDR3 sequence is CSVEDGRGLNTEAFF. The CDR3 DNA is TGCAGCGTTGAAGATGGGCGGGGACTGAACACTGAAGCTTTCTTT.

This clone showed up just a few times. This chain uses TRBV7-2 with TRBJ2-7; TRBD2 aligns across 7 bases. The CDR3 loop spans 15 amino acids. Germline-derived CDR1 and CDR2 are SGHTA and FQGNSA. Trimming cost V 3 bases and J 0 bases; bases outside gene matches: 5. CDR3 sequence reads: CASSFSSGISYEQYF. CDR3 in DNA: TGTGCCAGCAGCTTTTCCAGCGGGATCTCCTACGAGCAGTACTTC.

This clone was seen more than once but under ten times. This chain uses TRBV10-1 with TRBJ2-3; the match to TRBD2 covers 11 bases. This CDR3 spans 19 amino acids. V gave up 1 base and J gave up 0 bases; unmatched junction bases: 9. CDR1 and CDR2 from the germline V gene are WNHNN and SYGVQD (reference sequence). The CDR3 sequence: CASSEFGTSGPISTDTQYF. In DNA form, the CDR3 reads TGCGCCAGCAGTGAGTTCGGGACTAGCGGACCCATTAGCACAGATACGCAGTATTTT.

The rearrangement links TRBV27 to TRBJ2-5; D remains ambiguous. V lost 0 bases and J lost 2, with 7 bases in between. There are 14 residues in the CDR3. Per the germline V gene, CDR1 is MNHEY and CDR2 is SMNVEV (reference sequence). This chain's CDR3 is CASSLSVTQETQYF. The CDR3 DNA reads TGTGCCAGCAGTTTATCGGTTACACAAGAGACCCAGTACTTC.

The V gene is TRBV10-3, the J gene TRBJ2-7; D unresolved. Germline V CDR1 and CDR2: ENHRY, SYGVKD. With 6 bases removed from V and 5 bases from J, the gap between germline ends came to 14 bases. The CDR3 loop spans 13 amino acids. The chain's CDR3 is CAISPTREHEQYF. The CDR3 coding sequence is TGTGCCATCAGCCCGACAAGAGAACACGAGCAGTACTTC.

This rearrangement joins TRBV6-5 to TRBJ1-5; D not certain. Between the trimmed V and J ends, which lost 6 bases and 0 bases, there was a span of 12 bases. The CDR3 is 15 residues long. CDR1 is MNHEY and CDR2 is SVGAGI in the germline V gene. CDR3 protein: CASRPAAVSNQPQHF. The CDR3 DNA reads TGTGCCAGCAGACCCGCGGCCGTTAGCAATCAGCCCCAGCATTTT.

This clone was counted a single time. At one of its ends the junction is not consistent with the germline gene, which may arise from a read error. This chain's CDR3 is CAGSQDLVGNTEAFF. CDR3 nucleotides: TGTGCCGGCAGCCAAGATCTAGTAGGTAACACTGAAGCTTTCTTT. V is TRBV4-2 and J is TRBJ1-1; no reliable D call. This CDR3 has 15 amino acids. Looked up from germline, CDR1 is LGHNA and CDR2 is YNFKEQ.

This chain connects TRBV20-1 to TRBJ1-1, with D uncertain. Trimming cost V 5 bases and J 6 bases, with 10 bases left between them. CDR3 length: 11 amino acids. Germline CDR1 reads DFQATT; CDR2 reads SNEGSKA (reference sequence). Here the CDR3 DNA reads TGCAGTGCTCCAGTCTTTTCTGAAGCTTTCTTT. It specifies CSAPVFSEAFF.

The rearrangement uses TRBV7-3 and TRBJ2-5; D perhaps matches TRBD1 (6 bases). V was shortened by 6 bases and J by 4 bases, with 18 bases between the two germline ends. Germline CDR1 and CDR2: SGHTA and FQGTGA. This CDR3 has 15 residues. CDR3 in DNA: TGTGCCAGCAGTCCAACAACAGGGTTCGCAGAGACCCAGTACTTC. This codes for CASSPTTGFAETQYF.

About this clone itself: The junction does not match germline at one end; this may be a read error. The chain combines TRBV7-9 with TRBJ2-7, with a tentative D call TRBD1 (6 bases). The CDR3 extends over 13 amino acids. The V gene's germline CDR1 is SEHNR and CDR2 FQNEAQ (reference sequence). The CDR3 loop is CSSSLGGDYEQYF. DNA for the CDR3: TGTTCCAGCAGCTTAGGGGGAGACTACGAGCAGTACTTC.

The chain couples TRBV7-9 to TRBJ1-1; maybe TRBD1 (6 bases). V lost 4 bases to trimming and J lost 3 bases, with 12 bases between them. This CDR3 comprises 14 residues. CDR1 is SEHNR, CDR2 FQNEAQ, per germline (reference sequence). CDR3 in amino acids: CASSSRGGDTEAFF. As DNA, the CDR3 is TGTGCCAGCAGCTCGAGGGGGGGGGACACTGAAGCTTTCTTT.

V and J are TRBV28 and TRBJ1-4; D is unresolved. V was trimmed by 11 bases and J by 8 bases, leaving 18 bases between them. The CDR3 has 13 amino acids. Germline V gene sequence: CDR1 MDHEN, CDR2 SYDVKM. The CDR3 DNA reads TGTGCCTTCCGACTCCCTGGTAGGGAAAAACTGTTTTTT. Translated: CAFRLPGREKLFF.

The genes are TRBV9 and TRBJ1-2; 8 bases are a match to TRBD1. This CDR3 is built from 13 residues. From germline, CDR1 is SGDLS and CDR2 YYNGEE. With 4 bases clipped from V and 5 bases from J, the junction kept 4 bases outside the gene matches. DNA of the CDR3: TGTGCCAGCAGCTCCCGGACAGGGTATGGCTACACCTTC. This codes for CASSSRTGYGYTF.

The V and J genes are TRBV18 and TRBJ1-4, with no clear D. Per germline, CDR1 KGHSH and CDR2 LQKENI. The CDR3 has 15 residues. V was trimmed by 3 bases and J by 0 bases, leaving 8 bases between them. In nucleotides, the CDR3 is TGTGCCAGCTCACCTTCTGTCGCAACTAATGAAAAACTGTTTTTT. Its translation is CASSPSVATNEKLFF.

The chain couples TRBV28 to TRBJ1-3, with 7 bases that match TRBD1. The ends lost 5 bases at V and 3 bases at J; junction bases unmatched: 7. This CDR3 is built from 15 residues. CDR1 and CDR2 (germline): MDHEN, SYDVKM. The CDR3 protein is CASSPGQTFGNTIYF. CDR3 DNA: TGTGCCAGCAGTCCGGGACAGACCTTTGGAAACACCATATATTTT.

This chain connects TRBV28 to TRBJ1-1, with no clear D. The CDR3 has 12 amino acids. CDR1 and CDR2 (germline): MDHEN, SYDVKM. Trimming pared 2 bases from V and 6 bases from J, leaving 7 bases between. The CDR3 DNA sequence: TGTGCCAGCAGTTTACGAGTCTCTGAAGCTTTCTTT. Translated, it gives CASSLRVSEAFF.